This T cell receptor (beta chain) originates from a study of T cells after yellow fever vaccination. TCRdb reprocessed the 5' RACE reads with MiXCR, giving one entry per CDR3 protein. The table has about 20,000 distinct CDR3 sequences, 4% to 6% seen once. This clonotype was counted many times. The germline V gene encodes CDR1 MNHEY and CDR2 SMNVEV (reference sequence). Trimming stripped 0 bases from V and 13 bases from J, with 11 bases between. This CDR3 region has 12 residues. The chain employs TRBV27 and TRBJ2-3, with D perhaps assigned TRBD1 or TRBD2 (5 bases each). The receptor was derived from a man younger than 30 who received the YFV17D yellow fever vaccine. Sequenced material: PBMCs, either bulk or a sorted T-cell subset (CD4+, CD8+, memory, or dextramer-sorted; not recorded which), taken approximately 40 days after the first yellow fever vaccination. This CDR3 is CASSLSEGRKYF. CDR3 DNA: TGTGCCAGCAGTTTATCTGAGGGACGGAAGTATTTT.